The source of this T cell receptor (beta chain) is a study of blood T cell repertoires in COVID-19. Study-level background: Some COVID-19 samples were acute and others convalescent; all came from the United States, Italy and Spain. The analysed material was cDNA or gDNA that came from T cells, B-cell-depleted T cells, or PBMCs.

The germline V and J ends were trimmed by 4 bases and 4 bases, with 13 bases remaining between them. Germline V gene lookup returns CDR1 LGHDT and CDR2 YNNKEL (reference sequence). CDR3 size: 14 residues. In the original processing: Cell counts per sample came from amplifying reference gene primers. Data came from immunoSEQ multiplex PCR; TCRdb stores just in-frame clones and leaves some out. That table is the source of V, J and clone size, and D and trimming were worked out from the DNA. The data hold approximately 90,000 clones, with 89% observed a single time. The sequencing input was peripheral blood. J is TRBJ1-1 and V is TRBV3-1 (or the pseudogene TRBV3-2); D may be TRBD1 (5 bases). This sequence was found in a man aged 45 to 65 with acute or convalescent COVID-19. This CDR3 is CASSPHRGSTEAFF. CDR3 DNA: TGTGCCAGCAGCCCCCATCGGGGGAGCACTGAAGCTTTCTTT.